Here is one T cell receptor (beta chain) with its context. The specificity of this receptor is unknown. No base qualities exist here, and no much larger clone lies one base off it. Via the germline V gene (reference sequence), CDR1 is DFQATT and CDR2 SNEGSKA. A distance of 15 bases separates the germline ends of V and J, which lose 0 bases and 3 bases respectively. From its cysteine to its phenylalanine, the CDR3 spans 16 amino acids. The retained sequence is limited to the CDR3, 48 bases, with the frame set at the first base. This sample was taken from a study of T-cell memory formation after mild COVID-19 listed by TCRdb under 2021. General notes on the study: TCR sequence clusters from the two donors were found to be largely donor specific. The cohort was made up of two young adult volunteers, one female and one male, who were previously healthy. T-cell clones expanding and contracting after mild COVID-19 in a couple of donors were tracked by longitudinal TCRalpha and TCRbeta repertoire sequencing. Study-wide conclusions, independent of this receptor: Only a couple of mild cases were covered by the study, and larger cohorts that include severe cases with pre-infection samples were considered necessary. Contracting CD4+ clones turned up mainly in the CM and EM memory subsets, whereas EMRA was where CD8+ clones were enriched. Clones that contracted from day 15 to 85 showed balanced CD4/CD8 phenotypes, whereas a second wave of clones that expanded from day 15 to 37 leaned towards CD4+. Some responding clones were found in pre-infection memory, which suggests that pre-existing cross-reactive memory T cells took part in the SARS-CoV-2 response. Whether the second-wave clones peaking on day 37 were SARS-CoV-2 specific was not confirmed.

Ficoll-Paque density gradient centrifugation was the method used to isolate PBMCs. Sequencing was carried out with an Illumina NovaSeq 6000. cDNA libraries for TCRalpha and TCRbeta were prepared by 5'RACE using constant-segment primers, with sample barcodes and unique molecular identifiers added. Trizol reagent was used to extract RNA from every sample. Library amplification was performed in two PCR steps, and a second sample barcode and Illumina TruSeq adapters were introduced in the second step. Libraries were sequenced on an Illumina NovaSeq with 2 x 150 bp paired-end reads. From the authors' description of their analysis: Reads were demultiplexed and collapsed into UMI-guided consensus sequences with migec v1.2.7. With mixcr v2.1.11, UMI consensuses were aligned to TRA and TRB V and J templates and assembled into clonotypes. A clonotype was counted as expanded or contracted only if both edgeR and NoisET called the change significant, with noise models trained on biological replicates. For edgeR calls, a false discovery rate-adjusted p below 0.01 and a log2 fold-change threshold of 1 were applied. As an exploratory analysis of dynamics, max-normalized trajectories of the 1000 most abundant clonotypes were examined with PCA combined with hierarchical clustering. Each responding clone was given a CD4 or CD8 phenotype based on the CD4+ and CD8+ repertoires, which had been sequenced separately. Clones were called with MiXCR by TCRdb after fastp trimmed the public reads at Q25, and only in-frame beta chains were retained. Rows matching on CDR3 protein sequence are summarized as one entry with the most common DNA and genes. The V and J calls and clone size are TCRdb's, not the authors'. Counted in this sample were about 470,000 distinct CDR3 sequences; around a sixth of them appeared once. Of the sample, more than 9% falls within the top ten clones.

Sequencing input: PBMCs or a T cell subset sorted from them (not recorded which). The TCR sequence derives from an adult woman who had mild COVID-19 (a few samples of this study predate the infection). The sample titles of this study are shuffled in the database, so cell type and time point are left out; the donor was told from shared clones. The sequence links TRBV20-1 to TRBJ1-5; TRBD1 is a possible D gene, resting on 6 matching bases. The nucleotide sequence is TGCAGTGCTAGAGACCTATCGACAGGCGACAATCAGCCCCAGCATTTT. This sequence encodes CSARDLSTGDNQPQHF.